This TCR beta chain was captured in a study of blood T cells in healthy people across ages. Study-level findings and limits: Naive T cell percentage showed a strong correlation with TCR beta diversity.

Comment on this clonotype: No antigen is known for it.

Total RNA was extracted at no less than 6 micrograms per sample. PCR was performed a second time for about 6 to 12 cycles using a sample-barcoded 5' primer and a J-beta primer mix. One entry per CDR3 protein, called by TCRdb with MiXCR from the 5' RACE reads. In the table there are about 1,000,000 distinct CDR3 sequences, 35% to 50% of which are singletons. The CDR3 totals 14 residues. Germline lookup yields CDR1 MNHEY and CDR2 SVGEGT. Trimming took 2 bases from V and 0 from J, leaving 7 bases between them. Sequenced material: blood. The chain recombines TRBV6-2 or TRBV6-3 with TRBJ1-2; no clear D gene. This clonotype originated in a woman aged 55 to 70 in good health. The CDR3 protein is CASSYLEANYGYTF. CDR3 nucleotides: TGTGCCAGCAGTTACCTTGAAGCTAACTATGGCTACACCTTC.